Given below is one T cell receptor (beta chain) in context. The CDR3 has 16 residues. Per the germline V gene, CDR1 is KGHSH and CDR2 is LQKENI. Between the trimmed V and J ends, which lost 4 bases and 2 bases, there was a span of 12 bases. Assay used: immunoSEQ multiplex PCR; TCRdb lists only in-frame clones, some missing. The sample carries hundreds of thousands of clones, more than 70% recorded once. The data derive from a study of shared T cell receptors in the human thymus. These sequences were also reported in another study, on human thymus T cells. That investigation notes: Donors consisted of healthy Finnish infants (having corrective surgery for congenital heart defects). Resections from corrective heart surgery provided thymus tissue. Among thymic and blood repertoires, usage of V and J genes appeared biased.

Source material: thymocytes. The TCR originated in a boy under two years old with a congenital heart defect. The V call is TRBV18, the J call TRBJ2-6; a weak D match, TRBD1 (6 bases). CDR3 amino acids: CASSRGRGTGANVLTF. CDR3 DNA sequence: TGTGCCAGCTCACGTGGTAGGGGGACTGGGGCCAACGTCCTGACTTTC.